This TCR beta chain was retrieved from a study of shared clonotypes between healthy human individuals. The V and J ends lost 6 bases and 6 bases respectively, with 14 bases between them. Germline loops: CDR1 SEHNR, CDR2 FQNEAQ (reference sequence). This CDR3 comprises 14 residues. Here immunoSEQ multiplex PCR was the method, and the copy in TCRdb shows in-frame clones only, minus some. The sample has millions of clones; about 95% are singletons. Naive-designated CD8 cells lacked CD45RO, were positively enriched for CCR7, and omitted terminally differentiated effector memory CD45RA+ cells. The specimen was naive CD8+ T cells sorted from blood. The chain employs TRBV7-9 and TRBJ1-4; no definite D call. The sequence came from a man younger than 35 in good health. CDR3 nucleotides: TGTGCCAGCAGTCAAAGCGGCAGTGATGAAAAACTGTTTTTT. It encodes CASSQSGSDEKLFF.